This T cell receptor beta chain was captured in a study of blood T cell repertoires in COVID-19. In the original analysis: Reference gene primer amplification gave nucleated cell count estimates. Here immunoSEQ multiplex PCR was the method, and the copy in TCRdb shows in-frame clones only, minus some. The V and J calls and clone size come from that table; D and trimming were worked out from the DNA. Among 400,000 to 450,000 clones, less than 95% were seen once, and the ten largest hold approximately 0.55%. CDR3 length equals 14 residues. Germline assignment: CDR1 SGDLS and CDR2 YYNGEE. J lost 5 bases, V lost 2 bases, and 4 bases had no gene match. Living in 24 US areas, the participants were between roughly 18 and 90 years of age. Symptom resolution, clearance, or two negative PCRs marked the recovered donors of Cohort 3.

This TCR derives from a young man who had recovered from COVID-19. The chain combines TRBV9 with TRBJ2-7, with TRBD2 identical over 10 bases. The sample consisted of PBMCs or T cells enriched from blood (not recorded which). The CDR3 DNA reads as TGTGCCAGCAGCGTGAGCGGGAGGGCCCACGAGCAGTACTTC. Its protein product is CASSVSGRAHEQYF.